Listed below are T cell receptor beta chains from one sample, sequenced in a study of cytomegalovirus exposure and HLA in healthy donors. Measured with immunoSEQ multiplex PCR; TCRdb has only the in-frame clones, and not every one. Found here are under 75,000 clones, roughly 81% of them singletons; the top ten hold roughly an eighth. The sample consisted of PBMCs. These receptors all come from a human donor in good health. Each CDR3 is given with its conserved first and last residue. Fields, in order: D gene, V gene, clone size, J gene, CDR3 protein, CDR3 DNA. The D gene is left open where the match is weak. Clone size is shown for a subset of rows, as once, few, many or a class of expanded clone.

TRBD1	TRBV2	NA	TRBJ1-5	CASGDRIGNQPQHF	TGTGCCAGCGGGGACAGGATCGGCAATCAGCCCCAGCATTTT
NA	TRBV27	once	TRBJ2-7	CASRIADSYEQYF	TGTGCCAGCAGAATAGCCGATTCCTACGAGCAGTACTTC
TRBD2	TRBV5-1	NA	TRBJ2-1	CASRIGLAPTGEQFF	TGCGCCAGTAGAATTGGACTAGCCCCCACCGGTGAGCAGTTCTTC
NA	TRBV10-3	NA	TRBJ1-1	CAITPSGGNTEAFF	TGTGCCATCACCCCGTCGGGGGGGAACACTGAAGCTTTCTTT
TRBD2	TRBV6-1	NA	TRBJ2-7	CASSRTSGSLYEQYF	TGTGCCAGCAGTAGGACTAGCGGGAGCCTCTACGAGCAGTACTTC
TRBD2	TRBV4-2	NA	TRBJ2-2	CASSLRTSGRVRDTGELFF	TGTGCCAGCAGCCTCCGGACTAGCGGGAGAGTTAGAGACACCGGGGAGCTGTTTTTT
NA	TRBV30	NA	TRBJ1-2	CAWSVLGLTPLYGYTF	TGTGCCTGGAGTGTACTAGGGCTCACCCCCCTCTATGGCTACACCTTC
NA	TRBV5-6	NA	TRBJ2-4	CASSEGNIQYF	TGTGCCAGCAGCGAGGGAAACATTCAGTACTTC
TRBD1	TRBV2	NA	TRBJ2-7	CASRDRGYEQYF	TGTGCCAGCAGGGACAGGGGTTACGAGCAGTACTTC
NA	TRBV11-2	NA	TRBJ2-7	CASSFLVGISYEQYF	TGTGCCAGCAGCTTCCTTGTCGGGATCTCCTACGAGCAGTACTTC
NA	TRBV7-3	NA	TRBJ2-1	CASSPTSSSYNEQFF	TGTGCCAGCAGCCCAACTAGTAGCTCCTACAATGAGCAGTTCTTC
NA	TRBV15	NA	TRBJ1-1	CATSRGVGGTEAFF	TGTGCCACCAGCAGAGGTGTGGGAGGAACTGAAGCTTTCTTT
NA	TRBV5-4	NA	TRBJ2-2	CASSLRREGELFF	TGTGCCAGCAGCTTGCGCAGGGAAGGGGAGCTGTTTTTT
TRBD1	TRBV7-9	NA	TRBJ1-1	CASSSRPGGPTEAFF	TGTGCCAGCAGCTCAAGGCCAGGGGGTCCAACTGAAGCTTTCTTT
TRBD1	TRBV9	NA	TRBJ1-3	CASSVWGDRSSGNTIYF	TGTGCCAGCAGCGTTTGGGGGGACAGGTCCTCTGGAAACACCATATATTTT
NA	TRBV6-1	NA	TRBJ2-5	CASSEVIGGGGETQYF	TGTGCCAGCAGTGAAGTAATCGGGGGAGGGGGAGAGACCCAGTACTTC
NA	TRBV25-1	NA	TRBJ1-5	CASGYDRPQHF	TGTGCCAGCGGGTACGACAGGCCCCAGCATTTT
TRBD2	TRBV19	few	TRBJ2-7	CASSSTSGRPISYEQYF	TGTGCCAGTAGTAGCACTAGCGGGAGGCCAATCTCCTACGAGCAGTACTTC
NA	TRBV11-2	NA	TRBJ1-2	CASSFGTSYGYTF	TGTGCCAGCAGCTTCGGGACTTCCTATGGCTACACCTTC
NA	TRBV11-2	NA	TRBJ2-5	CASRFTGSQETQYF	TGTGCCAGCAGATTTACAGGGTCGCAAGAGACCCAGTACTTC
TRBD2	TRBV28	NA	TRBJ2-1	CASSRLTRAGGSYNEQFF	TGTGCCAGCAGTCGCCTGACTAGGGCGGGAGGATCCTACAATGAGCAGTTCTTC
NA	TRBV19	once	TRBJ1-2	CASSMGGTGYTF	TGTGCCAGTAGTATGGGGGGGACTGGCTACACCTTC
NA	TRBV7-9	few	TRBJ2-7	CASSSQTGSYEQYF	TGTGCCAGCAGCTCCCAGACAGGCTCCTACGAGCAGTACTTC
NA	TRBV9	NA	TRBJ1-5	CASSVGGNSNQPQHF	TGTGCCAGCAGCGTGGGCGGGAATAGCAATCAGCCCCAGCATTTT
NA	TRBV21-1	NA	TRBJ1-2	CASSKERQGGCGYTF	TGTGCCAGCAGCAAAGAGAGGCAGGGAGGCTGTGGCTACACCTTC
NA	TRBV19	NA	TRBJ1-1	CASSIHDRSGTEAFF	TGTGCCAGTAGTATACATGACAGGTCGGGGACTGAAGCTTTCTTT
NA	TRBV9	NA	TRBJ2-5	CASSLAGNSQETQYF	TGTGCCAGCAGCCTTGCGGGGAATTCACAAGAGACCCAGTACTTC
TRBD1	TRBV2	few	TRBJ2-1	CASSVNRGPNNEQFF	TGTGCCAGCAGTGTCAACAGGGGGCCCAACAATGAGCAGTTCTTC
TRBD1	TRBV30	few	TRBJ1-5	CAWRGQGVNQPQHF	TGTGCCTGGAGGGGACAGGGAGTCAATCAGCCCCAGCATTTT
NA	TRBV1	NA	TRBJ1-2	CTSRLPPQGNYGYTF	TGCACCAGCAGGCTCCCCCCTCAGGGAAACTATGGCTACACCTTC
NA	TRBV9	NA	TRBJ2-3	CASSVGGSSTDTQYF	TGTGCCAGCAGCGTAGGCGGATCTAGCACAGATACGCAGTATTTT
NA	TRBV18	NA	TRBJ2-5	CASSPRAVLRIEETQYF	TGTGCCAGCTCACCGCGGGCCGTCTTGAGGATTGAAGAGACCCAGTACTTC
NA	TRBV25-1	NA	TRBJ2-3	CASSDPQGGDTQYF	TGTGCCAGCAGTGATCCTCAGGGAGGAGATACGCAGTATTTT
NA	TRBV5-1	NA	TRBJ2-7	CASSLGLADEQYF	TGCGCCAGCAGCTTGGGGCTGGCGGACGAGCAGTACTTC
NA	TRBV7-9	NA	TRBJ1-5	CASSFTTVYGPSNQPQHF	TGTGCCAGCAGCTTCACGACAGTATATGGTCCTAGCAATCAGCCCCAGCATTTT
TRBD1	TRBV30	NA	TRBJ2-3	CAWRLPGQGARDTQYF	TGTGCCTGGAGACTCCCGGGACAGGGGGCGCGGGATACGCAGTATTTT
TRBD1	TRBV30	NA	TRBJ1-4	CAWSSGGVGEKLFF	TGTGCCTGGAGTTCAGGGGGCGTAGGGGAAAAACTGTTTTTT
TRBD1	TRBV27	NA	TRBJ2-7	CASRPRPGTGGEQYF	TGTGCCAGCAGGCCACGCCCCGGGACAGGGGGCGAGCAGTACTTC
TRBD1	TRBV30	NA	TRBJ2-4	CAWSPTTGSLIAKNIQYF	TGTGCCTGGAGTCCTACGACAGGGTCCCTAATAGCCAAAAACATTCAGTACTTC
NA	TRBV18	few	TRBJ1-2	CASSLDTYGYTF	TGTGCCAGCTCACTTGACACCTATGGCTACACCTTC
TRBD1	TRBV6-5	few	TRBJ1-2	CASGPPPGQGSGYTF	TGTGCCAGCGGGCCACCGCCGGGACAGGGAAGTGGCTACACCTTC
NA	TRBV11-3	NA	TRBJ2-1	CASSSYGSDNEQFF	TGTGCCAGCAGCTCCTATGGGAGCGACAATGAGCAGTTCTTC
NA	TRBV5-1	NA	TRBJ2-7	CASSLGGGSGVYEQYF	TGCGCCAGCAGCTTGGGGGGGGGCAGTGGCGTGTACGAGCAGTACTTC
TRBD1	TRBV5-1	NA	TRBJ2-5	CASSFGQGRAETQYF	TGCGCCAGCTCCTTCGGACAGGGGAGGGCAGAGACCCAGTACTTC
NA	TRBV9	NA	TRBJ2-2	CASSVVNGELFF	TGTGCCAGCAGCGTAGTAAACGGGGAGCTGTTTTTT
NA	TRBV7-9	NA	TRBJ2-3	CASSLGGTDTQYF	TGTGCCAGCAGCTTAGGAGGCACAGATACGCAGTATTTT
TRBD2	TRBV11-2	NA	TRBJ2-7	CASSFEREGTEQYF	TGTGCCAGCAGCTTCGAGCGGGAGGGAACCGAGCAGTACTTC
TRBD2	TRBV27	NA	TRBJ2-1	CASSLAALAGGPGEQFF	TGTGCCAGCAGTTTAGCGGCACTAGCGGGAGGGCCCGGTGAGCAGTTCTTC
TRBD1	TRBV28	NA	TRBJ1-4	CASGGPTGGEKLFF	TGTGCCAGCGGTGGGCCGACAGGGGGCGAAAAACTGTTTTTT
NA	TRBV19	NA	TRBJ1-4	CASSIRGPPSGKLFF	TGTGCCAGTAGTATCAGGGGACCTCCGTCCGGGAAACTGTTTTTT
TRBD1	TRBV10-3	NA	TRBJ1-2	CAISNQGDHGYTF	TGTGCCATCAGCAATCAGGGGGATCATGGCTACACCTTC
NA	TRBV27	NA	TRBJ2-7	CASSFSQGSEQYF	TGTGCCAGCAGTTTCTCCCAGGGGAGCGAGCAGTACTTC